The sequence of this TCR beta chain was determined in a study of cytomegalovirus exposure and HLA in healthy donors. Note on this clone: Its antigen is still unknown.

General study findings and limits: DRB1 had the most TCR associations and HLA-C the fewest, a later analysis found, with rates varying by HLA locus. An analysis that was carried out later associated approximately 17,000 TCR beta sequences with HLA alleles at 0.05 false discovery rate. In a later analysis, donors in an Asian-associated ancestry cluster reportedly had fewer N-insertions in productive TCRs than the cohort mean.

The PCR was carried out with 60 Vbeta primers and 13 Jbeta primers. Sequencing used immunoSEQ multiplex PCR; TCRdb keeps in-frame clones, though not all of them. The sample holds more than 150,000 clones, less than 90% seen once. The source is a girl younger than two in good health and CMV-seronegative. The material sequenced was PBMCs.

CDR3 sequence (DNA): TGTGCCAGCTGCCCGGCGGGCACCTACGAGCAGTACTTC. Encoded protein: CASCPAGTYEQYF. The rearrangement links TRBV6-6 to TRBJ2-7; TRBD2 might be the D (5 bases). The germline V gene has CDR1 MNHNY and CDR2 SVGAGI (reference sequence). The germline V and J ends were trimmed by 8 bases and 2 bases, with 13 bases remaining between them. CDR3 size: 13 residues.